Below, 30 T cell receptor beta chains from the same sample are listed, as sequenced in a study of technical replicates of blood from a handful of donors. Using immunoSEQ multiplex PCR, the repertoire was profiled, and TCRdb retains in-frame clones only, with some absent. This sample carries tens of thousands of clones, 80% to 95% of them seen once, and the ten largest clones take 0.41%. The specimen sequenced was T cells isolated from PBMCs. Source of these receptors: a human donor in good health.

The chain joins TRBV19 to TRBJ2-7, with D unclear. V gave up 2 bases and J gave up 0 bases, with 8 bases separating them. This CDR3 has 14 amino acids. Germline V gene data show CDR1 as LNHDA and CDR2 as SQIVND (reference sequence). CDR3 nucleotide sequence: TGTGCCAGTAGTATATCTTTTATCTCCTACGAGCAGTACTTC. It specifies CASSISFISYEQYF.

The table lists this clone with a count of one. The chain couples TRBV5-1 to TRBJ1-2; D gene uncertain. V lost 2 bases to trimming and J lost 4 bases, with 9 bases between them. CDR1 and CDR2 (germline): SGHRS, YFSETQ. CDR3 length equals 13 residues. The CDR3 loop is CASSLEQVYGYTF. In DNA form, the CDR3 reads TGCGCCAGCAGCTTAGAACAAGTCTATGGCTACACCTTC.

This clone came up once. The chain joins TRBV4-1 to TRBJ2-5, with a weak D call TRBD2 (5 bases). Per germline, CDR1 MGHRA and CDR2 YSYEKL. The V end was cut by 3 bases, the J end by 5 bases, with 13 bases between. The CDR3 has 14 amino acids. In DNA, the CDR3 is TGCGCCAGCAGCCAGCTCTGGAGAGGGGAGACCCAGTACTTC. It codes for CASSQLWRGETQYF.

V is TRBV4-1 and J is TRBJ2-1, with D possibly being TRBD2 (5 bases). Deletions cut 0 bases from V and 6 bases from J, with 15 bases between. The germline V gene encodes CDR1 MGHRA and CDR2 YSYEKL. The CDR3 loop spans 16 amino acids. CDR3 bases: TGCGCCAGCAGCCAAGACCAAGTCGGGAACTTCAATGAGCAGTTCTTC. It is translated as CASSQDQVGNFNEQFF.

This chain links TRBV14 with TRBJ2-7, with D perhaps matching TRBD1 (6 bases). CDR3 length equals 15 residues. Germline lookup yields CDR1 SGHDN and CDR2 FVKESK. Deletions cut 1 base from V and 1 base from J, with 11 bases between. The CDR3 protein is CASSQGWGRSYEQYF. Written as DNA, the CDR3 is TGTGCCAGCAGCCAAGGGTGGGGGCGGTCCTACGAGCAGTACTTC.

The chain uses TRBV6-6 and TRBJ2-7; 7 bases line up with TRBD1. The CDR3 covers 16 residues. Germline V gene data show CDR1 as MNHNY and CDR2 as SVGAGI (reference sequence). V lost 7 bases, J lost 5 bases, and 17 bases stayed unmatched. The CDR3 nucleotides are TGTGCCAGCACCTTAAAACAGGGGCTTAAGGTAAACGAGCAGTACTTC. Translated: CASTLKQGLKVNEQYF.

The CDR3 coding sequence is TGTGCCAGCAGCCGGACAGATAACACCGGGGAGCTGTTTTTT. Translating gives CASSRTDNTGELFF. The chain combines TRBV5-4 with TRBJ2-2, with D perhaps matching TRBD1 (6 bases). CDR3 length equals 14 residues. The V end was cut by 4 bases, the J end by 2 bases, with 9 bases between. CDR1 SGHNT and CDR2 YYREEE come from the germline V gene (reference sequence).

This chain joins TRBV27 and TRBJ2-6; no clear D. V was shortened by 3 bases and J by 0 bases, with 3 bases between the two germline ends. Germline assignment: CDR1 MNHEY and CDR2 SMNVEV (reference sequence). CDR3 size: 14 residues. CDR3 sequence reads: CASSLSSGANVLTF. The DNA for the CDR3 is TGTGCCAGCAGTTTGAGCTCTGGGGCCAACGTCCTGACTTTC.

This chain joins TRBV9 and TRBJ2-1; 9 bases map to TRBD1. V trimming: 1 base; J trimming: 3 bases; junction bases outside the gene matches: 2. Per germline, CDR1 SGDLS and CDR2 YYNGEE. CDR3 length equals 15 residues. CDR3 sequence (DNA): TGTGCCAGCAGCGTAAACAGGGGGCACTACAATGAGCAGTTCTTC. Translating it yields CASSVNRGHYNEQFF.

The CDR3 loop reads CSAGLTYEQYF. CDR3 sequence (DNA): TGCAGTGCTGGACTTACCTACGAGCAGTACTTC. The gene calls are TRBV20-1 and TRBJ2-7, with D possibly being TRBD2 (5 bases). Germline loops: CDR1 DFQATT, CDR2 SNEGSKA (reference sequence). V dropped 5 bases and J dropped 2 bases, with 7 bases sitting between them. The CDR3 totals 11 residues.

The chain recombines TRBV6-1 with TRBJ2-6; D is possibly TRBD1 (6 bases). With 4 bases removed from V and 1 base from J, the gap between germline ends came to 14 bases. CDR3 length: 17 amino acids. In germline, CDR1 is MNHNS, CDR2 SASEGT. DNA for the CDR3: TGTGCCAGCAGTGGATACAGGGCTGCTTCTGGGGCCAACGTCCTGACTTTC. Translated, it gives CASSGYRAASGANVLTF.

The genes are TRBV28 and TRBJ2-5; the match to TRBD2 covers 11 bases. Germline CDR1 reads MDHEN; CDR2 reads SYDVKM. After removal of 6 bases from V and 13 bases from J, the junction contained 16 bases not matched to a gene. The CDR3 is made up of 15 amino acids. The CDR3 reads CASSRRLAGLFKTYF. The CDR3 DNA sequence: TGTGCCAGCAGCAGAAGACTAGCGGGACTTTTTAAAACGTACTTC.

The V and J genes are TRBV2 and TRBJ1-5; no clear D gene. CDR1 and CDR2 (germline): SNHLY, FYNNEI. Trimming took off 1 base at V and 7 bases at J, with 8 bases between the two ends. CDR3 length: 13 residues. The DNA for the CDR3 is TGTGCCAGCAGTGAAGAGGGAGGGCAGCCCCAGCATTTT. The encoded protein is CASSEEGGQPQHF.

This CDR3 is CASNLRQGVNEQYF. The CDR3 DNA sequence: TGTGCCAGCAACCTTCGACAGGGCGTAAACGAGCAGTACTTC. The genes are TRBV28 and TRBJ2-7; 7 nucleotides agree with TRBD1. The V and J ends lost 7 bases and 5 bases, in that order; junction bases with no gene match: 11. Germline V gene lookup returns CDR1 MDHEN and CDR2 SYDVKM. CDR3 length: 14 residues.

The genes are TRBV6-5 and TRBJ1-4, with 7 bases aligning to TRBD1. Germline CDR1 is MNHEY and CDR2 is SVGAGI. CDR3 length: 13 residues. V was clipped by 2 bases and J by 12 bases; unmatched bases: 6. CDR3 residues: CASSYGNRGELFF. In DNA form, the CDR3 reads TGTGCCAGCAGTTACGGCAACAGGGGAGAACTGTTTTTT.

For this clone: The junction does not match germline at one end; this may be a read error. The gene calls are TRBV28 and TRBJ2-7; D not resolved. Per germline, CDR1 MDHEN and CDR2 SYDVKM. This CDR3 is built from 12 residues. The CDR3 spells CASSFIEQFIFF. In DNA form, the CDR3 reads TGTGCCAGCAGTTTTATAGAACAGTTTATTTTCTTC. Variable domain in full (rest from reference TRBV28 and TRBJ2-7): DVKVTQSSRYLVKRTGEKVFLECVQDMDHENMFWYRQDPGLGLRLIYFSYDVKMKEKGDIPEGYSVSREKKERFSLILESASTNQTSMYLCASSFIEQFIFFGPGTRLTVT.

The chain has TRBV4-1 and TRBJ2-3, with 11 bases aligning to TRBD2. Germline V gives CDR1 MGHRA, CDR2 YSYEKL. J was trimmed by 5 bases and V by 4 bases; bases with no gene match: 11. The CDR3 covers 17 residues. CDR3 nucleotides: TGCGCCAGCAGCCCCGAACCGGGACTAGCGGAGGTAGATACGCAGTATTTT. Protein sequence: CASSPEPGLAEVDTQYF.

The table lists this clone with a few counts. The chain is built from TRBV10-3 and TRBJ1-2; D might be TRBD1 (5 bases). The V end was cut by 2 bases, the J end by 4 bases, with 8 bases between. The CDR3 is made up of 13 amino acids. Germline-derived CDR1 and CDR2 are ENHRY and SYGVKD. The CDR3 loop reads CAISEGQGYGYTF. CDR3 coding DNA: TGTGCCATCAGTGAGGGGCAGGGCTATGGCTACACCTTC.

This chain joins TRBV9 and TRBJ2-7, with D possibly TRBD1 on 5 matching bases. Trimming cost V 4 bases and J 4 bases, with 6 bases left between them. There are 11 residues in the CDR3. Germline loops: CDR1 SGDLS, CDR2 YYNGEE. In DNA, the CDR3 is TGTGCCAGCAGCCCAGGGTACGAGCAGTACTTC. This codes for CASSPGYEQYF.

The V call is TRBV2, the J call TRBJ1-5; TRBD1 is a possible D gene (6 bases). V was clipped by 5 bases and J by 7 bases, with 12 bases between them. The CDR3 loop spans 13 amino acids. Germline CDR1 SNHLY, CDR2 FYNNEI. The CDR3 bases are TGTGCCAGCAGTTCAACAGGGTTCCAGCCCCAGCATTTT. Encoded protein: CASSSTGFQPQHF.

The genes are TRBV6-1 and TRBJ2-2; 7 bases line up with TRBD2. V lost 6 bases, J lost 6 bases, and 7 bases stayed unmatched. This CDR3 has 14 residues. Germline assignment: CDR1 MNHNS and CDR2 SASEGT. CDR3 region: CASRGGSTPGELFF. In nucleotides, the CDR3 is TGTGCCAGCAGGGGAGGGAGTACGCCCGGGGAGCTGTTTTTT.

This sequence joins TRBV30 and TRBJ2-5, with D unresolved. The length of the CDR3 is 11 residues. V shed 3 bases and J shed 5 bases, with 7 bases lying between them. Germline CDR1 and CDR2: GTSNPN and SVGIG (reference sequence). The CDR3 nucleotides read TGTGCCTGGAGCGCTAGGGAGACCCAGTACTTC. As protein: CAWSARETQYF.

The gene calls are TRBV28 and TRBJ2-3; maybe TRBD1 (5 bases). This CDR3 spans 14 amino acids. The V gene lost 3 bases and the J gene lost 2 bases, with 9 bases spanning the gap. Germline V gives CDR1 MDHEN, CDR2 SYDVKM. The CDR3 reads CASSFQGSTDTQYF. The CDR3 DNA reads as TGTGCCAGCAGTTTCCAGGGATCCACAGATACGCAGTATTTT.

The V gene is TRBV30, the J gene TRBJ2-5; 8 positions match TRBD2. V was pared by 4 bases and J by 4 bases, with 8 bases of the junction left unmatched. CDR3 length: 14 residues. Germline loops: CDR1 GTSNPN, CDR2 SVGIG (reference sequence). CDR3: CAWNAGTRIETQYF. In nucleotides, the CDR3 is TGTGCCTGGAATGCCGGGACTAGGATAGAGACCCAGTACTTC.

This clone was seen a handful of times. The rearrangement uses TRBV30 and TRBJ1-1; D is possibly TRBD1 (5 bases). Trimming cost V 2 bases and J 1 base, with 8 bases left between them. The CDR3 spans 13 residues. CDR1 and CDR2 from the germline V gene are GTSNPN and SVGIG (reference sequence). CDR3 protein: CAWSTTGNTEAFF. CDR3 nucleotides: TGTGCCTGGAGTACTACAGGGAACACTGAAGCTTTCTTT. The entire variable domain, with the rest obtained from reference TRBV30 and TRBJ1-1, is as follows: SQTIHQWPATLVQPVGSPLSLECTVEGTSNPNLYWYRQAAGRGLQLLFYSVGIGQISSEVPQNLSASRPQDRQFILSSKKLLLSDSGFYLCAWSTTGNTEAFFGQGTRLTVV.

The chain combines TRBV29-1 with TRBJ2-7, with 7 bases aligning to TRBD2. This CDR3 has 11 amino acids. V dropped 5 bases and J dropped 4; count of bases not matched to a gene: 2. CDR1 is SQVTM, CDR2 ANQGSEA, per germline. CDR3 amino acids: CSVSGGYEQYF. CDR3 DNA sequence: TGCAGCGTTTCCGGGGGGTACGAGCAGTACTTC.

The V and J genes are TRBV12-2 and TRBJ2-2; the listed D gene, TRBD2, was not tested against the DNA. TRBV12-2 is listed as a pseudogene. This CDR3 is built from 16 residues. In DNA, the CDR3 is TGTGCAAGTCGCTTAGTCGGACTAGCAGGTACCGGGGAGCTGTTTTTT. Protein: CASRLVGLAGTGELFF.

The gene calls are TRBV11-3 and TRBJ2-2; TRBD2 agrees at 8 bases. This CDR3 spans 14 amino acids. Germline V gene sequence: CDR1 SGHNT, CDR2 YENEEA. The ends lost 1 base at V and 6 bases at J; junction bases unmatched: 1. The CDR3 loop reads CASSLGGRSGELFF. The CDR3 DNA is TGTGCCAGCAGCTTAGGCGGGAGGTCCGGGGAGCTGTTTTTT.

J is TRBJ1-1 and V is TRBV6-1; D is undetermined. Trimming cost V 3 bases and J 3 bases, with 14 bases left between them. The CDR3 totals 15 residues. The germline V gene has CDR1 MNHNS and CDR2 SASEGT. This CDR3 is CASSDSGAGYTEAFF. The CDR3 coding sequence is TGTGCCAGCAGTGATAGCGGCGCAGGATACACTGAAGCTTTCTTT.

This chain uses TRBV11-3 with TRBJ1-1, with D possibly matching TRBD1 (6 bases). V was clipped by 0 bases and J by 0 bases, with 17 bases between them. There are 18 residues in the CDR3. From germline, CDR1 is SGHNT and CDR2 YENEEA. CDR3 region: CASSLEGYGYRVNTEAFF. The CDR3 coding sequence is TGTGCCAGCAGCTTAGAAGGGTACGGTTACAGGGTGAACACTGAAGCTTTCTTT.